This note documents a single T cell receptor beta chain sequence. Which antigen it targets is not known. Base qualities are missing; no much larger clone stands one base away. Each collaborating institution followed its own protocols to collect whole blood in K2EDTA tubes. For TCRbeta analysis, collaborator samples were shipped as frozen whole blood, as isolated PBMCs, or as DNA extracted from either sample type. TCRbeta CDR3 regions were amplified from genomic DNA using the immunoSEQ Assay, a bias-controlled multiplex PCR. For the original study's pipeline: Nucleated cell counts per sample were estimated from amplification of reference gene primers within the assay. To quantify the absolute abundance of each unique TCRbeta CDR3 rearrangement, sequence reads were collapsed and filtered. For each sample, productive Simpson clonality was calculated as the square root of Simpson's diversity index over productive rearrangements. TCRdb retrieved this table from immuneACCESS and kept in-frame rearrangements only. Not all clones are present; in checked studies, unresolved V genes account for under half, and no reason is known for the remainder. V, J and clone size were drawn from that table, and D and trimming were deduced from the DNA. Here the sample has roughly 180,000 clones; roughly 85% occur a single time. The ten most abundant clones make up 4.5% to 6.5% of the sample.

These data are taken from a study of blood T cell repertoires in COVID-19 (dated by TCRdb to the early 2020s). The study in broad terms: The collaborator samples originated in the United States, Italy and Spain and spanned the acute and convalescent phases of COVID-19. The repertoires were released in a freely available public database meant as a resource for research on the immune response to SARS-CoV-2. The prospective study material was composed of cDNA or gDNA derived from T cells, B-cell-depleted T cells, or PBMCs. Samples came from the ongoing ImmuneRACE study (first 160 participants) plus 1,254 subjects from 6 global collaborators. Sample metadata almost always included a de-identified subject ID, COVID-19 status, age in years and sex. Where available, HLA class I and class II types were taken from metadata supplied by the sample provider and were not determined by assay-based typing. The dataset comprised deeply sampled blood TCRbeta repertoires from subjects exposed to, actively infected with, or recovered from COVID-19.

Overall study outcomes, separate from this receptor: The amount of clinical and demographic metadata varied by source and participant and was provided uncurated.

At the junction V is shortened by 3 bases and J by 1 base, with 9 bases in between. The CDR3 numbers 14 residues from cysteine through phenylalanine. Of the read, only the CDR3 DNA is kept; its 42 bases are in frame from base 1. From the germline V gene, CDR1 is MDHEN and CDR2 is SYDVKM. The TCR comes from a woman aged 25 to 39 with acute or convalescent COVID-19. The sequenced material came from peripheral blood. The receptor chain draws on TRBV28 and TRBJ1-1; TRBD1 is a weak D gene call, 6 bases matching. CDR3 region: CASSFADRNTEAFF. The bases read TGTGCCAGCAGTTTTGCGGACAGGAACACTGAAGCTTTCTTT.